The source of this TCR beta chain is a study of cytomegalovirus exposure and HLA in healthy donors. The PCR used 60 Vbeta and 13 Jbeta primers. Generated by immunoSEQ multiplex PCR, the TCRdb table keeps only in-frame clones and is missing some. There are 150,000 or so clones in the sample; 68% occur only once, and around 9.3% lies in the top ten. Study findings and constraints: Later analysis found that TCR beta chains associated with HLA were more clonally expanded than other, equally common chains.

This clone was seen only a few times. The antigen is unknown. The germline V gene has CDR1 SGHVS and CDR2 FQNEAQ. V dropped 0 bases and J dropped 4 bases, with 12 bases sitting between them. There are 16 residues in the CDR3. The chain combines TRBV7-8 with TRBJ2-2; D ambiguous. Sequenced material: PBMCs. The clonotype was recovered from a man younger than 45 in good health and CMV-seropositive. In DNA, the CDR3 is TGTGCCAGCAGCTTAGCCCCGCTACTAAGCACCGGGGAGCTGTTTTTT. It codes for CASSLAPLLSTGELFF.